This T cell receptor (beta chain) originates from a study of patients and donors after allogeneic stem cell transplantation. Germline V gene lookup returns CDR1 SEHNR and CDR2 FQNEAQ (reference sequence). After removal of 5 bases from V and 6 bases from J, the junction contained 8 bases not matched to a gene. The CDR3 is made up of 15 amino acids. This clonotype was seen a few times. Using its own MiXCR run on the RT-PCR reads, TCRdb lists one record per CDR3 protein. The sample records 900,000 to 1,000,000 distinct CDR3 sequences, under 20% being singletons. The rearrangement uses TRBV7-9 and TRBJ1-5; 9 nucleotides align to TRBD1. This sequence was found in a human donor who was either an allogeneic HSCT recipient or a stem cell or donor lymphocyte infusion donor (not recorded which). It is not recorded whose cells these are; they may come from a transplant donor. Sequencing input: blood, either unsorted or a sorted T cell fraction (not recorded which). CDR3 sequence: CASSTGTGMSQPQHF. The CDR3 bases are TGTGCCAGCAGCACCGGGACAGGGATGAGTCAGCCCCAGCATTTT.